Below are 22 T cell receptor beta chains sequenced from a single sample in a study of identical twins. TCRdb re-derived calls from the 5' RACE reads in MiXCR, one entry per CDR3 protein. The top ten clones hold about 3% of a sample with 450,000 or so distinct CDR3 sequences, more than 20% of them seen once. These data also featured in a second study, about T cells expressing NK-cell markers.

The sample comprised CD4+ T cells sorted from blood. The receptor source for this set is a young woman in good health.

This clonotype came up a few times. The chain is built from TRBV11-3 and TRBJ2-7; D gene ambiguous. Deletions cut 4 bases from V and 3 bases from J, with 7 bases between. Germline CDR1 is SGHNT and CDR2 is YENEEA. This CDR3 spans 12 amino acids. CDR3 nucleotide sequence: TGTGCCAGCAGCTCAGGAGTCTACGAGCAGTACTTC. Residues: CASSSGVYEQYF.

The chain uses TRBV5-1 and TRBJ2-2; D is uncertain. This CDR3 region has 11 residues. Germline CDR1 reads SGHRS; CDR2 reads YFSETQ. V was shortened by 9 bases and J by 2 bases, with 5 bases between the two germline ends. Here the CDR3 DNA reads TGCGCCACTACTAACACCGGGGAGCTGTTTTTT. The encoded protein is CATTNTGELFF. Using reference TRBV5-1 and TRBJ2-2 for the parts outside the CDR3, the full variable domain is KAGVTQTPRYLIKTRGQQVTLSCSPISGHRSVSWYQQTPGQGLQFLFEYFSETQRNKGNFPGRFSGRQFSNSRSEMNVSTLELGDSALYLCATTNTGELFFGEGSRLTVL.

The V gene is TRBV20-1, the J gene TRBJ1-2; no clear D gene. CDR3 size: 12 residues. CDR1 and CDR2 from the germline V gene are DFQATT and SNEGSKA (reference sequence). V gave up 0 bases and J gave up 2 bases, with 4 bases separating them. CDR3 protein: CSAREQNYGYTF. CDR3 in DNA: TGCAGTGCTAGAGAACAGAACTATGGCTACACCTTC.

This clonotype was detected a few times. The chain couples TRBV10-2 to TRBJ1-1; D gene unclear. There are 13 residues in the CDR3. The ends were cut back, 10 bases at V and 5 bases at J, with 17 bases in the middle. Germline lookup yields CDR1 WSHSY and CDR2 SAAADI. The CDR3: CATVRVQRTEAFF. CDR3 sequence (DNA): TGCGCCACTGTGAGGGTTCAGAGGACTGAAGCTTTCTTT.

This clonotype was counted a few times. V is TRBV7-3 and J is TRBJ2-5; D ambiguous. Germline loops: CDR1 SGHTA, CDR2 FQGTGA. This CDR3 has 15 residues. The V end lost 4 bases, the J end lost 8 bases, and 20 bases lay between the germline ends. The CDR3 DNA reads TGTGCCAGCAGCTCCTGGGGTAGCCCATCAGAAACCCAGTACTTC. It specifies CASSSWGSPSETQYF.

The sample holds a few counts of this clonotype. The rearrangement links TRBV10-3 to TRBJ1-1; the D is unclear. This CDR3 is 15 amino acids long. Trimming shortened V by 0 bases and J by 2 bases, and 10 bases separated the two germline ends. CDR1 is ENHRY, CDR2 SYGVKD, per germline. In DNA form, the CDR3 reads TGTGCCATCAGTGAGTCGTTGCAGATTAACACTGAAGCTTTCTTT. It yields the protein CAISESLQINTEAFF.

This clonotype was seen only a few times. This chain joins TRBV2 and TRBJ1-5, with D unclear. V lost 3 bases and J 7 bases, leaving 13 bases between the germline ends. Germline V CDR1 and CDR2: SNHLY, FYNNEI. The CDR3 has 14 residues. Here the CDR3 DNA reads TGTGCCAGCAGTGAGTTTCTACGAGAGCAGCCCCAGCATTTT. Protein: CASSEFLREQPQHF.

The rearrangement joins TRBV29-1 to TRBJ2-7, with D possibly called TRBD1 or TRBD2 (5 bases each). The CDR3 contains 15 residues. Germline V CDR1 and CDR2: SQVTM, ANQGSEA. V was trimmed by 6 bases and J by 5 bases, leaving 23 bases between them. CDR3 loop: CSVAPGWGMRNEQYF. In DNA, the CDR3 is TGCAGCGTCGCACCGGGGTGGGGGATGAGGAACGAGCAGTACTTC.

The table lists this clonotype with a few counts. The CDR3 spells CASSFSASGQETQYF. The CDR3 DNA is TGTGCCAGCAGCTTCTCGGCTAGCGGGCAAGAGACCCAGTACTTC. The rearrangement joins TRBV11-2 to TRBJ2-5; 8 bases fit TRBD2. V lost 3 bases to trimming and J lost 2 bases; unmatched junction nucleotides: 5. This CDR3 region has 15 residues. Germline values: CDR1 SGHAT, CDR2 FQNNGV.

This clonotype was seen more than once but under ten times. The gene calls are TRBV10-3 and TRBJ2-7; D gene ambiguous. Trimming removed 3 bases from V and 3 bases from J, with 6 bases in between. This CDR3 comprises 12 residues. CDR1 is ENHRY and CDR2 is SYGVKD in the germline V gene. DNA of the CDR3: TGTGCCATCAGTGACCAGCACTACGAGCAGTACTTC. Its protein product is CAISDQHYEQYF.

This clonotype was detected many times. The V gene is TRBV12-3 or TRBV12-4, the J gene TRBJ2-2; D is ambiguous. The CDR3 is 13 residues long. The V and J ends lost 2 bases and 5 bases respectively, with 6 bases between them. CDR3 amino acids: CASSLSLTGELFF. The DNA of the CDR3 is TGTGCCAGCAGTTTAAGCCTTACCGGGGAGCTGTTTTTT.

This chain links TRBV4-3 with TRBJ2-7, with 8 positions matching TRBD2. With V trimmed by 1 base and J by 6 bases, 8 bases remained unmatched. The CDR3 runs to 15 residues. Looked up from germline, CDR1 is LGHNA and CDR2 is YSLEER. The CDR3 spells CASSQGQREQVEQYF. CDR3 coding DNA: TGCGCCAGCAGCCAAGGCCAGCGGGAGCAAGTCGAGCAGTACTTC.

This clonotype was seen a handful of times. J is TRBJ2-7 and V is TRBV4-3; D perhaps matches TRBD1 (6 bases). CDR3 length: 16 residues. The V gene's germline CDR1 is LGHNA and CDR2 YSLEER. V was trimmed by 1 base and J by 1 base, leaving 14 bases between them. The CDR3 region is CASSQGVRGGSYEQYF. As DNA, the CDR3 is TGCGCCAGCAGCCAAGGGGTTCGAGGGGGTTCCTACGAGCAGTACTTC.

The chain is built from TRBV5-1 and TRBJ2-5; 10 bases agree with TRBD2. The germline gives CDR1 SGHRS, CDR2 YFSETQ. The V and J ends lost 0 bases and 1 base, in that order; junction bases with no gene match: 3. There are 16 residues in the CDR3. Here the CDR3 DNA reads TGCGCCAGCAGCTTGGATAGCGGGGGGATCCAAGAGACCCAGTACTTC. Encoded protein: CASSLDSGGIQETQYF.

There are a few counts of this clonotype. This chain links TRBV29-1 with TRBJ2-5; 7 nucleotides line up with TRBD2. The CDR3 is 12 amino acids. The germline gives CDR1 SQVTM, CDR2 ANQGSEA. J was trimmed by 4 bases and V by 5 bases; bases with no gene match: 4. The CDR3 DNA sequence: TGCAGCGTTTCCGGGGGGAGAGAGACCCAGTACTTC. Its protein product is CSVSGGRETQYF.

The CDR3: CASSHTSGRSGELFF. The CDR3 DNA reads TGTGCCAGCAGCCATACTAGCGGGAGGTCTGGGGAGCTGTTTTTT. The chain couples TRBV7-2 to TRBJ2-2, with 12 nucleotides matching TRBD2. The CDR3 consists of 15 residues. V shed 5 bases and J 8 bases; nucleotides not matched to a gene: 6. The germline V gene encodes CDR1 SGHTA and CDR2 FQGNSA.

The chain links TRBV7-2 to TRBJ2-4; possibly TRBD1 for D (6 bases). This CDR3 spans 15 amino acids. The V and J ends lost 5 bases and 5 bases respectively, with 16 bases between them. Germline V gives CDR1 SGHTA, CDR2 FQGNSA. CDR3 nucleotides: TGTGCCAGCAGCCACCGGGGCAGGGGCCAAAACATTCAGTACTTC. This codes for CASSHRGRGQNIQYF.

In this sample, this clonotype turned up a few times. The rearrangement uses TRBV9 and TRBJ1-1, with TRBD1 matching over 10 bases. Unmatched junction bases numbered 4, after V lost 4 bases and J lost 4 bases. There are 14 residues in the CDR3. CDR1 is SGDLS, CDR2 YYNGEE, per germline. DNA for the CDR3: TGTGCCAGCAGCTCGACAGGGGGCTTCACTGAAGCTTTCTTT. Residues: CASSSTGGFTEAFF.

This clonotype was picked up a small number of times. The chain employs TRBV5-1 and TRBJ2-7; maybe TRBD1 (5 bases). CDR3 length equals 19 residues. Trimming shortened V by 0 bases and J by 4 bases, and 26 bases separated the two germline ends. CDR1 SGHRS and CDR2 YFSETQ come from the germline V gene. As DNA, the CDR3 is TGCGCCAGCAGCTTGGCTGCGGCAGCCTTCCGGACAACCCGATACGAGCAGTACTTC. It codes for CASSLAAAAFRTTRYEQYF.

The chain links TRBV6-1 to TRBJ2-7; 7 bases map to TRBD1. Germline-derived CDR1 and CDR2 are MNHNS and SASEGT. The CDR3 is 16 amino acids. V gave up 1 base and J gave up 8 bases; unmatched junction bases: 14. The CDR3 DNA reads as TGTGCCAGCAGTGAAGGACAGGGTTTAGGGGCCCGGAAGCAGTACTTC. Protein: CASSEGQGLGARKQYF.

This clonotype was seen a handful of times. The chain employs TRBV20-1 and TRBJ2-7; TRBD1 aligns across 9 bases. Germline lookup yields CDR1 DFQATT and CDR2 SNEGSKA (reference sequence). This CDR3 contains 15 residues. V lost 6 bases and J lost 3; bases outside the gene matches: 12. The CDR3 protein is CSAGDLGQGIYEQYF. The CDR3 region has the DNA TGCAGTGCGGGGGACCTTGGACAGGGGATCTACGAGCAGTACTTC.

The gene calls are TRBV12-3 or TRBV12-4 and TRBJ2-3, with D unresolved. The CDR3 is 17 residues long. The ends were cut back, 2 bases at V and 2 bases at J, with 17 bases in the middle. CDR3 DNA: TGTGCCAGCAGTTTATCAAGACCCCTGCGGACCACAGATACGCAGTATTTT. Its translation: CASSLSRPLRTTDTQYF.